This passage covers 9 T cell receptor beta chains from one sample sequenced in a study of OX40 agonist ivuxolimab in advanced cancers. Profiled with immunoSEQ multiplex PCR; TCRdb holds only in-frame clones, not every one. The sample includes approximately 52,000 clones, 79% seen only once; the top ten take 1.5% to 2%. Material: CD4+ or CD8+ T cells sorted from blood, obtained in a trial of the OX40 agonist ivuxolimab. The receptors were gathered from an adult with an advanced solid tumor such as melanoma, head and neck, liver or kidney cancer.

This chain joins TRBV7-2 and TRBJ1-1; D is possibly TRBD1 (5 bases). Trimming removed 4 bases at V and 4 bases at J, with 10 bases between. CDR3 size: 13 residues. In germline, CDR1 is SGHTA, CDR2 FQGNSA. Here the CDR3 DNA reads TGTGCCAGCAGCTCAGGGTTGGCCACTGAAGCTTTCTTT. Translation: CASSSGLATEAFF.

The chain has TRBV18 and TRBJ2-3; a weak D match, TRBD2 (5 bases). Germline loops: CDR1 KGHSH, CDR2 LQKENI. The V and J ends lost 3 bases and 1 base respectively, with 8 bases between them. The CDR3 covers 14 residues. CDR3: CASSPRVGTDTQYF. In DNA, the CDR3 is TGTGCCAGCTCACCGAGGGTGGGCACAGATACGCAGTATTTT. Full variable domain (remainder filled in from reference TRBV18 and TRBJ2-3): NAGVMQNPRHLVRRRGQEARLRCSPMKGHSHVYWYRQLPEEGLKFMVYLQKENIIDESGMPKERFSAEFPKEGPSILRIQQVVRGDSAAYFCASSPRVGTDTQYFGPGTRLTVL.

Only a few counts were recorded for this clone. This rearrangement joins TRBV28 to TRBJ1-6, with 7 bases fitting TRBD1. This CDR3 has 14 residues. The ends lost 6 bases at V and 10 bases at J; junction bases unmatched: 9. Germline V CDR1 and CDR2: MDHEN, SYDVKM. The CDR3 reads CASSLGGGRSPLHF. As DNA, the CDR3 is TGTGCCAGCAGCCTTGGAGGGGGCAGGTCACCCCTCCACTTT.

CDR3 in DNA: TGTGCCAGCAGTTCCCGACAGCCCTATAATTCACCCCTCCACTTT. This codes for CASSSRQPYNSPLHF. This chain joins TRBV6-5 and TRBJ1-6; possibly TRBD1 for D (5 bases). V lost 4 bases to trimming and J lost 2 bases, with 9 bases between them. Germline V gives CDR1 MNHEY, CDR2 SVGAGI. CDR3 size: 15 residues.

This chain joins TRBV19 and TRBJ2-7, with D perhaps matching TRBD2 (6 bases). The length of the CDR3 is 15 residues. V lost 7 bases and J 2 bases, leaving 18 bases between the germline ends. Germline CDR1 LNHDA, CDR2 SQIVND (reference sequence). The DNA of the CDR3 is TGTGCCAGTAAGGAGGGTGGCGGGGCTACCTACGAGCAGTACTTC. As protein: CASKEGGGATYEQYF.

CDR3 in amino acids: CASSSPYEQYF. CDR3 bases: TGTGCCAGCAGTTCCCCCTACGAGCAGTACTTC. The chain combines TRBV28 with TRBJ2-7; D is unresolved. CDR1 is MDHEN and CDR2 is SYDVKM in the germline V gene. V was shortened by 4 bases and J by 2 bases, with 3 bases between the two germline ends. CDR3 length: 11 residues. Full variable domain (remainder filled in from reference TRBV28 and TRBJ2-7): DVKVTQSSRYLVKRTGEKVFLECVQDMDHENMFWYRQDPGLGLRLIYFSYDVKMKEKGDIPEGYSVSREKKERFSLILESASTNQTSMYLCASSSPYEQYFGPGTRLTVT.

The rearrangement links TRBV25-1 to TRBJ1-3; D is uncertain. The germline V and J ends were trimmed by 2 bases and 0 bases, with 8 bases remaining between them. The CDR3 runs 15 residues. Germline V gene lookup returns CDR1 MGHDK and CDR2 SYGVNS. The CDR3 region has the DNA TGTGCCAGCAGTGAAACCGGGCTCTCTGGAAACACCATATATTTT. It encodes CASSETGLSGNTIYF.

This clone was found once. This chain connects TRBV7-9 to TRBJ2-5, with 8 bases identical to TRBD1. The end of the DNA is better explained by TRBJ2-7, so the J call may be wrong. CDR3 length equals 13 residues. Germline CDR1 SEHNR, CDR2 FQNEAQ (reference sequence). CDR3 region: CASSPRGPYEQYF. The DNA for the CDR3 is TGTGCCAGCAGTCCCAGGGGGCCCTACGAGCAGTACTTC.

V usage is TRBV11-3 and J usage is TRBJ1-5; 9 positions agree with TRBD1. Trimming at V came to 3 bases and at J to 6 bases, leaving 6 bases not matched to a gene. Germline V lookup: CDR1 SGHNT, CDR2 YENEEA. The CDR3 length is 15 residues. The CDR3 DNA reads TGTGCCAGCAGCTTGGGGACAGGGAGTTTTCAGCCCCAGCATTTT. Translating gives CASSLGTGSFQPQHF.